A selection of T cell receptor beta chains follows, all from one sample in a study of T cell responses to AZD1222 COVID-19 vaccine. Profiled with immunoSEQ multiplex PCR; TCRdb holds only in-frame clones, not every one. The table includes approximately 100,000 clones, around 87% detected once. Source: peripheral blood, taken on day 0 of AZD1222 vaccination. These receptors all stem from an adult in good health. Both conserved end residues are part of each CDR3. A D gene is named only where the DNA matches it firmly. Clone sizes are given selectively: once, few, many, or a class where the clone is expanded.

j_gene,abundance,d_gene,v_gene,CDR3aa,CDR3nt
TRBJ1-2,.,.,TRBV28,CASSVGANYGYTF,TGTGCCAGCAGCGTAGGGGCTAACTATGGCTACACCTTC
TRBJ2-1,.,TRBD2,TRBV5-8,CASSSGLAGGSYNEQFF,TGTGCCAGCAGCTCGGGACTAGCGGGGGGCAGTTACAATGAGCAGTTCTTC
TRBJ1-2,.,.,TRBV6-2/TRBV6-3,CASSLTRDGYTF,TGTGCCAGCAGCCTAACGAGGGATGGCTACACCTTC
TRBJ2-2,.,.,TRBV2,CASRSAQGANTGELFF,TGTGCCAGCAGGTCAGCTCAGGGTGCGAACACCGGGGAGCTGTTTTTT
TRBJ1-5,.,.,TRBV3-1/TRBV3-2,CASSQQNQPQHF,TGTGCCAGCAGCCAACAAAATCAGCCCCAGCATTTT
TRBJ2-2,.,.,TRBV5-6,CASSLGRRGELFF,TGTGCCAGCAGCTTGGGGAGAAGGGGGGAGCTGTTTTTT
TRBJ2-2,.,TRBD2,TRBV10-3,CAISEKVLADTGELFF,TGTGCCATCAGTGAGAAGGTCCTAGCGGACACCGGGGAGCTGTTTTTT
TRBJ2-5,.,.,TRBV5-1,CASSLGAGALQETQYF,TGCGCCAGCAGCTTGGGGGCGGGGGCCCTCCAAGAGACCCAGTACTTC
TRBJ1-6,.,TRBD1,TRBV5-1,CASSLGQDNSPLHF,TGCGCCAGCAGCCTGGGACAGGATAATTCACCCCTCCACTTT
TRBJ1-5,.,TRBD1,TRBV2,CASSAYRGNNQPQHF,TGTGCCAGCAGTGCTTACAGGGGAAACAATCAGCCCCAGCATTTT
TRBJ1-1,.,.,TRBV9,CASSVVPNTEAFF,TGTGCCAGCAGCGTAGTTCCCAACACTGAAGCTTTCTTT
TRBJ1-2,.,TRBD1,TRBV10-2,CASSATGDYGYTF,TGCGCCAGCAGTGCAACAGGGGACTATGGCTACACCTTC
TRBJ1-2,.,.,TRBV28,CASSFLPGVYGYTF,TGTGCCAGCAGTTTCCTTCCAGGGGTCTATGGCTACACCTTC
TRBJ1-1,.,.,TRBV30,CAWTWRGAVNTEAFF,TGTGCCTGGACGTGGCGGGGAGCGGTGAACACTGAAGCTTTCTTT
TRBJ2-3,.,.,TRBV2,CASGGAFEDTQYF,TGTGCCAGCGGGGGGGCCTTTGAAGATACGCAGTATTTT
TRBJ1-4,.,TRBD1,TRBV27,CASSGGQVVTNEKLFF,TGTGCCAGCAGTGGGGGACAGGTTGTCACTAATGAAAAACTGTTTTTT
TRBJ1-4,.,.,TRBV27,CASRVRFSATNEKLFF,TGTGCCAGCAGAGTGAGGTTCTCTGCAACTAATGAAAAACTGTTTTTT
TRBJ1-2,.,.,TRBV28,CASSPYSRHYTF,TGTGCCAGCAGTCCCTATAGTAGACACTACACCTTC
TRBJ2-1,.,.,TRBV5-6,CASSLGGPEQFF,TGTGCCAGCAGCTTGGGGGGGCCCGAGCAGTTCTTC
TRBJ2-5,.,.,TRBV2,CASSWALRRETQYF,TGTGCCAGCAGTTGGGCGCTCCGGAGGGAGACCCAGTACTTC
TRBJ2-1,.,TRBD2,TRBV6-2/TRBV6-3,CASSYAALGLAGDEQFF,TGTGCCAGCAGTTACGCGGCTCTTGGTCTAGCGGGAGATGAGCAGTTCTTC
TRBJ1-1,.,.,TRBV5-5,CASSSDGAGTEAFF,TGTGCCAGCTCATCGGACGGAGCAGGAACTGAAGCTTTCTTT
TRBJ1-1,.,.,TRBV7-9,CASSPPPGGSEAFF,TGTGCCAGCAGCCCACCCCCGGGTGGGTCTGAAGCTTTCTTT
TRBJ2-1,.,TRBD1,TRBV28,CASSPPDRGNEQFF,TGTGCCAGCAGTCCCCCCGACAGGGGCAATGAGCAGTTCTTC
TRBJ1-1,.,.,TRBV5-5,CASSMDTNTEAFF,TGTGCCAGCAGCATGGATACGAACACTGAAGCTTTCTTT
TRBJ1-6,.,.,TRBV6-5,CASTPRGNNSPLHF,TGTGCCAGCACCCCCAGGGGAAATAATTCACCCCTCCACTTT
TRBJ2-1,.,TRBD1,TRBV28,CASSLISGTGGNEQFF,TGTGCCAGCAGTTTAATCTCCGGGACAGGGGGCAATGAGCAGTTCTTC
TRBJ2-1,once,TRBD2,TRBV7-2,CASSARTSGRRDEQFF,TGTGCCAGCAGCGCTCGGACTAGCGGGAGGAGAGATGAGCAGTTCTTC
TRBJ2-5,.,TRBD2,TRBV5-4,CASSPATGGETQYF,TGTGCCAGCAGCCCTGCTACGGGGGGGGAGACCCAGTACTTC
TRBJ2-6,.,.,TRBV9,CASSPRYGDSGANVLTF,TGTGCCAGCAGCCCTCGATACGGTGACTCTGGGGCCAACGTCCTGACTTTC
TRBJ1-1,many,TRBD1,TRBV7-9,CASSPSLAGQIFNTEAFF,TGTGCCAGCAGCCCCAGTCTCGCGGGACAGATCTTTAACACTGAAGCTTTCTTT
TRBJ1-6,.,.,TRBV7-9,CASSSRRPNSPLHF,TGTGCCAGCAGCTCCCGAAGGCCAAATTCACCCCTCCACTTT
TRBJ1-2,.,.,TRBV7-2,CASSLNRPPMGGYTF,TGTGCCAGCAGCTTAAACAGGCCTCCTATGGGCGGCTACACCTTC
TRBJ2-1,.,TRBD2,TRBV27,CASSPRLAGGFNEQFF,TGTGCCAGCAGTCCGAGACTAGCGGGAGGTTTCAATGAGCAGTTCTTC
TRBJ1-3,.,.,TRBV28,CASSLGGGGNTIYF,TGTGCCAGCAGTTTAGGAGGAGGAGGAAACACCATATATTTT
TRBJ2-7,once,TRBD2,TRBV2,CAFETGGEQYF,TGTGCCTTCGAGACGGGAGGCGAGCAGTACTTC
TRBJ2-5,.,.,TRBV27,CASSRTPRETQYF,TGTGCCAGCAGTCGGACACCTCGGGAGACCCAGTACTTC
TRBJ2-7,.,.,TRBV10-2,CASSASAGGYEQYF,TGCGCCAGCAGTGCATCAGCGGGTGGCTACGAGCAGTACTTC
TRBJ2-1,.,TRBD2,TRBV24-1,CATSDPSGRGVHEQFF,TGTGCCACCAGTGATCCCAGCGGGAGGGGAGTTCATGAGCAGTTCTTC
TRBJ2-1,once,TRBD1,TRBV19,CASSMGRTGGRNEQFF,TGTGCCAGTAGTATGGGGCGGACAGGTGGTAGAAATGAGCAGTTCTTC
TRBJ1-5,.,.,TRBV20-1,CSASSESGSQPQHF,TGCAGTGCTAGTTCGGAGTCAGGCAGCCAGCCCCAGCATTTT
TRBJ2-7,.,.,TRBV5-1,CASSLAASGDEQYF,TGCGCCAGCAGCTTGGCAGCAAGCGGAGACGAGCAGTACTTC
TRBJ1-3,.,.,TRBV10-3,CAIGPSGNTIYF,TGTGCCATCGGACCCTCTGGAAACACCATATATTTT
TRBJ1-5,.,TRBD1,TRBV3-1/TRBV3-2,CASSQRGQGTTF,TGTGCCAGCAGCCAACGTGGACAGGGCACGACCTTT
TRBJ1-5,.,TRBD1,TRBV6-5,CATSTGEASNQPQHF,TGTGCCACCAGTACAGGGGAGGCGAGCAATCAGCCCCAGCATTTT
TRBJ1-5,.,.,TRBV28,CASSSAPGQSHQPQHF,TGTGCCAGCAGCTCCGCCCCAGGACAGTCGCATCAGCCCCAGCATTTT
TRBJ2-1,.,TRBD2,TRBV5-3,CARSTPDGGSYNEQFF,TGTGCCAGAAGCACCCCGGACGGGGGGTCCTACAATGAGCAGTTCTTC
TRBJ1-6,.,TRBD1,TRBV3-1/TRBV3-2,CASSQGSGGNSPLHF,TGTGCCAGCAGCCAAGGATCAGGGGGGAATTCACCCCTCCACTTT
TRBJ2-2,.,.,TRBV6-5,CASSYEATGELFF,TGTGCCAGCAGTTACGAGGCCACCGGGGAGCTGTTTTTT